This T cell receptor beta chain was sequenced for a study of neurological immune-mediated disorders. Points on this clonotype: Its matching antigen is unknown.

The time point was: technical triplicate 2. TCRdb independently ran MiXCR on the 5' RACE reads; one entry per CDR3 protein. The sample yields 30,000 or so distinct CDR3 sequences, approximately 12% seen once. Germline V gene lookup returns CDR1 SGHDT and CDR2 YYEEEE. The CDR3 covers 14 residues. Study observations and caveats: No sharing of CDR3 amino acid sequences was observed among expanded clones across subjects, suggesting private repertoires in all groups.

The sample comprised CD4+ T cells from blood. The chain combines TRBV5-6 with TRBJ1-2; D might be TRBD1 (6 bases). This clonotype originated in a female donor with HTLV-1-associated myelopathy (HAM/TSP). The CDR3 sequence is CNSRNKGGDYGYTF. The CDR3 DNA follows: TGTAACAGCAGGAATAAGGGGGGCGACTATGGCTACACCTTC.